The 28 T cell receptor beta chains below come from one sample, sequenced in a study of T-cell reconstitution after alpha-beta-depleted transplantation in children. Preparing the TCRbeta library involved the use of unique molecular identifiers. TCRdb reanalysed the PCR reads using MiXCR and keeps one entry per CDR3 protein. Of some 840,000 distinct CDR3 sequences listed, approximately 15% were seen once; the top ten hold roughly 5%. The sequencing here drew on PBMCs, mostly from graft donor cells, taken 360 days after TCRalphabeta/CD19-depleted stem cell transplant. These receptors were collected from a male patient under 18 who had a stem cell transplant for acute lymphoblastic leukemia, so the T cells may come from the graft donor.

The gene calls are TRBV5-1 and TRBJ2-7; 13 nucleotides match TRBD2. Losses at the gene ends were 4 bases for V and 3 bases for J; bases not matched to a gene: 7. Per germline, CDR1 SGHRS and CDR2 YFSETQ. The CDR3 sequence is 16 residues long. The CDR3 nucleotides are TGCGCCAGCAGCGTACTAGCGGGAGGGCCTTTCTACGAGCAGTACTTC. Translation: CASSVLAGGPFYEQYF.

This clonotype was detected once. The V gene is TRBV21-1, the J gene TRBJ2-3; the table's D call of TRBD2 was not tested on the DNA. TRBV21-1 is given as a pseudogene. The CDR3 extends over 17 amino acids. CDR3 nucleotides: TGTGCCAGCAGCAAAGAGGAAACTAGCGGGTTCCTAAAGACGCAGTATTTT. Translation: CASSKEETSGFLKTQYF.

CDR3 nucleotide sequence: TGTGCCAGCAGCCGTCTAAGACTAGTGGAGACCCAGTACTTC. It is translated as CASSRLRLVETQYF. The chain employs TRBV6-1 and TRBJ2-5; D may be TRBD2 (6 bases). V was cut by 6 bases and J by 5 bases, with 16 bases left in between. The germline V gene has CDR1 MNHNS and CDR2 SASEGT. The CDR3 has 14 residues.

This clonotype has only a few counts. This sequence joins TRBV29-1 and TRBJ2-6; D unclear. V was trimmed by 5 bases and J by 5 bases, leaving 10 bases between them. Germline CDR1 reads SQVTM; CDR2 reads ANQGSEA. CDR3 length: 13 residues. In nucleotides, the CDR3 is TGCAGCGTTAAACCTCCCTGGGCCAACGTCCTGACTTTC. Translating gives CSVKPPWANVLTF.

This clonotype was counted between two and nine times. V usage is TRBV7-8 and J usage is TRBJ1-6, with TRBD1 matching over 7 bases. The CDR3 extends over 15 amino acids. The trim removed 8 bases at V and 8 bases at J, leaving 12 bases unmatched. The germline V gene encodes CDR1 SGHVS and CDR2 FQNEAQ. CDR3 DNA: TGTGCCAGCTCGTTGCGGCAGGGGGGGTATTCACCCCTCCACTTT. Amino acid sequence: CASSLRQGGYSPLHF.

This clonotype was observed a few times. The CDR3 nucleotides read TGTGCCAGCACTACCGGAGGCCGGTACGAGCAGTACTTC. Protein sequence: CASTTGGRYEQYF. The chain is built from TRBV28 and TRBJ2-7; TRBD2 is a possible D gene (5 bases). This CDR3 has 13 amino acids. V lost 7 bases and J 4 bases, leaving 14 bases between the germline ends. Germline CDR1 is MDHEN and CDR2 is SYDVKM.

The CDR3 spells CATTSGRNIQYF. In DNA, the CDR3 is TGTGCCACCACTAGCGGGAGAAACATTCAGTACTTC. The chain employs TRBV2 and TRBJ2-4; 11 bases are shared with TRBD2. This CDR3 has 12 residues. CDR1 is SNHLY, CDR2 FYNNEI, per germline. The V segment lost 10 bases and the J segment 6 bases; nucleotides outside the gene matches: 2.

The chain links TRBV7-9 to TRBJ2-1, with TRBD1 matching 10 bases. The CDR3 has 14 residues. The J segment lost 7 bases and the V segment lost 7 bases, leaving 7 bases of the junction unmatched. CDR1 SEHNR and CDR2 FQNEAQ come from the germline V gene (reference sequence). The CDR3 bases are TGTGCCAGCAAAAGCCGGGACAGGGGTAATGAGCAGTTCTTC. Its translation is CASKSRDRGNEQFF.

This chain joins TRBV30 and TRBJ2-2; D assignment may be TRBD1 or TRBD2 (7 bases each). Germline-derived CDR1 and CDR2 are GTSNPN and SVGIG (reference sequence). This CDR3 spans 17 amino acids. V lost 4 bases and J lost 1, with 19 bases in between. The CDR3 protein is CAWTRGWLAENTGELFF. In DNA, the CDR3 is TGTGCCTGGACCAGGGGGTGGCTAGCGGAGAACACCGGGGAGCTGTTTTTT.

This chain connects TRBV12-3 or TRBV12-4 to TRBJ1-2; 7 nucleotides agree with TRBD1. The CDR3 spans 14 residues. J lost 6 bases, V lost 2 bases, and 6 bases had no gene match. CDR3 loop: CASSLRQGHHGYTF. The DNA of the CDR3 is TGTGCCAGCAGTTTAAGACAGGGACATCATGGCTACACCTTC.

This clonotype occurred a few times. The chain employs TRBV25-1 and TRBJ2-6; possibly TRBD2 for D (6 bases). The V and J ends lost 5 bases and 9 bases respectively, with 14 bases between them. The CDR3 is 14 residues long. The germline CDR1 and CDR2 sequences are MGHDK and SYGVNS. The CDR3 sequence: CASSHPGTFNVLTF. CDR3 coding DNA: TGTGCCAGCAGTCACCCCGGGACTTTCAACGTCCTGACTTTC.

A few counts support this clonotype. This chain links TRBV12-3 or TRBV12-4 with TRBJ2-1; D possibly matches TRBD1 or TRBD2 (5 bases each). This CDR3 has 13 residues. Trimming cost V 4 bases and J 9 bases, with 13 bases left between them. The CDR3 sequence: CASSWGNIGEQFF. DNA of the CDR3: TGTGCCAGCAGTTGGGGGAACATCGGTGAGCAGTTCTTC.

This sequence joins TRBV24-1 and TRBJ2-1; the D is unclear. From germline, CDR1 is KGHDR and CDR2 SFDVKD. The CDR3 totals 14 residues. V dropped 2 bases and J dropped 8 bases, with 12 bases sitting between them. In DNA, the CDR3 is TGTGCCACCAGTGATTCTGGGCGTGCCTATGAGCAGTTCTTC. Amino acids: CATSDSGRAYEQFF.

This clonotype has ten or more counts. The V gene is TRBV12-3 or TRBV12-4, the J gene TRBJ2-2; 10 bases are shared with TRBD2. Trimming at V came to 6 bases and at J to 0 bases, leaving 7 bases not matched to a gene. The CDR3 is 17 amino acids. The CDR3 reads CASRFGAGGSNTGELFF. CDR3 coding DNA: TGTGCCAGCAGGTTTGGAGCGGGAGGGTCGAACACCGGGGAGCTGTTTTTT.

This clonotype was detected only a few times. For the CDR3, the DNA is TGCGCCAGCAGTTCGCGGGGGGTAGCGGGAGTGTCGTCCTACGAGCAGTACTTC. Its protein product is CASSSRGVAGVSSYEQYF. The chain combines TRBV5-1 with TRBJ2-7, with 9 nucleotides matching TRBD2. Germline trimming cut 5 bases from V and 1 base from J; bases unmatched to any gene: 16. The CDR3 runs to 18 residues. Germline assignment: CDR1 SGHRS and CDR2 YFSETQ.

CDR3 in amino acids: CASSLHNTQYF. Written as DNA, the CDR3 is TGTGCCAGCAGCTTACATAATACGCAGTATTTT. The chain couples TRBV7-2 to TRBJ2-3; D unclear. Germline V gives CDR1 SGHTA, CDR2 FQGNSA. CDR3 length: 11 amino acids. V lost 2 bases to trimming and J lost 7 bases, with 4 bases between them.

The table lists this clonotype with a few counts. J is TRBJ2-7 and V is TRBV30; TRBD2 aligns across 9 bases. The V gene's germline CDR1 is GTSNPN and CDR2 SVGIG (reference sequence). This CDR3 spans 13 amino acids. The V segment lost 7 bases and the J segment 3 bases; nucleotides outside the gene matches: 7. The CDR3: CASRLAGYYEQYF. CDR3 bases: TGTGCCTCTCGGCTAGCGGGGTACTACGAGCAGTACTTC.

There are a few counts of this clonotype. The chain carries TRBV24-1 and TRBJ1-5; D remains unclear. The V gene lost 7 bases and the J gene lost 5 bases, with 14 bases spanning the gap. This CDR3 spans 14 amino acids. Germline V gene data show CDR1 as KGHDR and CDR2 as SFDVKD. CDR3 bases: TGTGCCACCAGCCCGTATAAGAAAGATCAGCCCCAGCATTTT. Its protein is CATSPYKKDQPQHF.

This rearrangement joins TRBV29-1 to TRBJ2-1; D perhaps matches TRBD2 (7 bases). The CDR3 consists of 13 residues. Germline V gene lookup returns CDR1 SQVTM and CDR2 ANQGSEA. V lost 4 bases, J lost 8 bases, and 15 bases lay in between. The CDR3 nucleotides are TGCAGCGTTGGGCCCAACGGGGGGCATGAGCAGTTCTTC. Protein product: CSVGPNGGHEQFF.

This clonotype came up a few times. This chain uses TRBV27 with TRBJ1-2, with D perhaps TRBD1 (6 bases). The CDR3 is 15 amino acids. CDR1 is MNHEY and CDR2 is SMNVEV in the germline V gene (reference sequence). V shed 0 bases and J shed 8 bases, with 16 bases lying between them. CDR3 residues: CASSLSTRGALGYTF. CDR3 nucleotide sequence: TGTGCCAGCAGTTTATCGACACGGGGGGCGCTCGGCTACACCTTC.

This clonotype showed up just a few times. The rearrangement links TRBV4-2 to TRBJ2-5, with 12 bases fitting TRBD2. This CDR3 is built from 15 residues. Germline V gives CDR1 LGHNA, CDR2 YNFKEQ. With 7 bases clipped from V and 5 bases from J, the junction kept 8 bases outside the gene matches. This CDR3 reads CASTLAGGVVETQYF. DNA of the CDR3: TGTGCCAGCACCCTAGCGGGAGGGGTGGTGGAGACCCAGTACTTC.

This clonotype was seen more than once but under ten times. The rearrangement uses TRBV10-3 and TRBJ1-1, with D maybe TRBD1 (5 bases). CDR1 and CDR2 (germline): ENHRY, SYGVKD. The CDR3 loop spans 16 amino acids. Trimming left V 4 bases short and J 0 bases short, with 15 bases between. CDR3 residues: CAISGPQTGMNTEAFF. DNA for the CDR3: TGTGCCATCAGTGGGCCCCAAACAGGCATGAACACTGAAGCTTTCTTT.

The chain is built from TRBV7-9 and TRBJ1-4, with 9 positions matching TRBD1. Germline loops: CDR1 SEHNR, CDR2 FQNEAQ (reference sequence). The CDR3 sequence is 16 residues long. Trimming cost V 2 bases and J 7 bases; bases outside gene matches: 8. This chain's CDR3 is CASSLTPGQGGEKLFF. CDR3 in DNA: TGTGCCAGCAGCTTAACCCCGGGACAGGGCGGTGAAAAACTGTTTTTT.

The chain couples TRBV29-1 to TRBJ2-5; D remains unclear. The length of the CDR3 is 8 residues. V was pared by 7 bases and J by 7 bases, with 4 bases between. The germline V gene has CDR1 SQVTM and CDR2 ANQGSEA. CDR3 loop: CSAGTQYF. The CDR3 DNA follows: TGCAGCGCGGGGACCCAGTACTTC.

This clonotype was seen ten or more times. The chain employs TRBV7-2 and TRBJ2-1; no reliable D call. Germline V gene lookup returns CDR1 SGHTA and CDR2 FQGNSA. V gave up 4 bases and J gave up 9 bases, with 10 bases separating them. The CDR3 contains 12 residues. The CDR3 spells CASSYMTSEQFF. CDR3 nucleotides: TGTGCCAGCAGCTATATGACAAGTGAGCAGTTCTTC.

This clonotype showed up just a few times. The chain carries TRBV4-1 and TRBJ2-7; D remains ambiguous. The CDR3 contains 12 residues. V lost 0 bases to trimming and J lost 12 bases, with 12 bases between them. Germline loops: CDR1 MGHRA, CDR2 YSYEKL. Written as DNA, the CDR3 is TGCGCCAGCAGCCAAGATGTGCGGCCCGTGTACTTC. Translating it yields CASSQDVRPVYF.

The rearrangement links TRBV20-1 to TRBJ2-3; D is uncertain. V was cut by 4 bases and J by 2 bases, with 7 bases left in between. Germline CDR1 DFQATT, CDR2 SNEGSKA (reference sequence). The CDR3 runs to 12 residues. The CDR3 region has the DNA TGCAGTGCTATTTTTCCCACAGATACGCAGTATTTT. As protein: CSAIFPTDTQYF.

This clonotype appeared a few times. The rearrangement uses TRBV12-3 or TRBV12-4 and TRBJ2-2, with unresolved D. The CDR3 is 14 residues long. V lost 5 bases and J lost 4, with 11 bases in between. The CDR3, as DNA: TGTGCCAGCAGTCCTCGACGCCGCACCGGGGAGCTGTTTTTT. Translated: CASSPRRRTGELFF.